This T cell receptor (beta chain) was identified in a study of blood T cells in healthy people across ages. Study summary: Capture via template switching afforded approximately one barcoded beta molecule per two T cells.

A sample-barcoded 5' primer and a J-beta primer mix were used in a second PCR of roughly 6 to 11 cycles. Each CDR3 protein gets one entry after TCRdb re-called the 5' RACE reads with MiXCR. The profile covers 650,000 to 700,000 distinct CDR3 sequences, with 40% to 65% appearing a single time and approximately 13% taken by the ten largest. Germline V CDR1 and CDR2: KGHSH, LQKENI. This CDR3 has 14 amino acids. V was trimmed by 4 bases and J by 6 bases, leaving 16 bases between them. The chain couples TRBV18 to TRBJ2-7; D is unclear. The receptor was derived from a woman of 80 years or more in good health. Input material: blood. CDR3 coding DNA: TGTGCCAGCTCACGAGCCCAGGAAGGACGCGAGCAGTACTTC. This sequence encodes CASSRAQEGREQYF.